Listed below are T cell receptor beta chains from one sample, sequenced in a study of response to subunit inactivated influenza vaccine. TCRdb reprocessed the RT-PCR reads via MiXCR and lists one record per CDR3 protein. The top ten clones hold around 3% of a sample with some 520,000 distinct CDR3 sequences, 16% of them seen once. Sample: CD4+ T cells sorted from PBMCs, taken 23 to 25 months after vaccination. Source of these receptors: a man aged 50 to 75 who received an inactivated influenza vaccine. Both conserved end residues are part of each CDR3. A D gene is named only where the DNA matches it firmly. Some rows have no size entry. The others give once, few or many, or a class for an expanded clone.

>TRBV20-1|TRBD2|TRBJ2-5|.
TGCAGTGCTAGAGGAACTAGCGGAGGGGAGACCCAGTACTTC
CSARGTSGGETQYF
>TRBV15|TRBD1|TRBJ1-2|.
TGTGCCACCAGCAGGGGATTTGACAGGGGAGACTATGGCTACACCTTC
CATSRGFDRGDYGYTF
>TRBV9|TRBD2|TRBJ2-5|.
TGTGCCAGCAGCGTGTCAGCAGCCGGGAGGCAAGAGACCCAGTACTTC
CASSVSAAGRQETQYF
>TRBV5-6|.|TRBJ2-2|.
TGTGCCAGCAGCCCCGGGAGCACTCTCAGCACCGGGGAGCTGTTTTTT
CASSPGSTLSTGELFF
>TRBV4-2|.|TRBJ2-2|.
TGTGCCAGCAGTCAAGCGCGGAACACCGGGGAGCTGTTTTTT
CASSQARNTGELFF
>TRBV30|TRBD1|TRBJ2-7|.
TGTGCCTCCTGGGGGACAGGGGCTTCCTACGAGCAGTACTTC
CASWGTGASYEQYF
>TRBV9|.|TRBJ1-5|.
TGTGCCAGCAGCGTAGAGGCAGGTAGTGTGCAGCCCCAGCATTTT
CASSVEAGSVQPQHF
>TRBV5-1|.|TRBJ2-5|few
TGCGCCAGCAGCGACTACGGGAGTCAAGAGACCCAGTACTTC
CASSDYGSQETQYF
>TRBV14|TRBD1|TRBJ1-2|few
TGTGCCAGCAGCCATAGGACAGGGGGCGCAAATAACTATGGCTACACCTTC
CASSHRTGGANNYGYTF
>TRBV5-1|.|TRBJ2-5|.
TGCGCCAGCAAACAAGCAGGAGGGATCAACCAAGAGACCCAGTACTTC
CASKQAGGINQETQYF
>TRBV12-3/TRBV12-4|.|TRBJ2-1|few
TGTGCCAGCAGTTTCACGCAGGGGAATGAGCAGTTCTTC
CASSFTQGNEQFF
>TRBV5-1|TRBD2|TRBJ2-1|once
TGCGCCAGCAGCTTGGCTAGCGGGAGAGCCAATGAGCAGTTCTTC
CASSLASGRANEQFF
>TRBV3-1|.|TRBJ1-4|many
TGTGCCAGCACTTCGGGTCCGAATGAAAAACTGTTTTTT
CASTSGPNEKLFF
>TRBV4-3|.|TRBJ2-7|few
TGCGCCAGCAGCCAAGGGAATAGGGCCGGCGAGCAGTACTTC
CASSQGNRAGEQYF
>TRBV5-1|TRBD1|TRBJ2-2|once
TGCGCCAGCAGCCGACAGGGGGGGTACACCGGGGAGCTGTTTTTT
CASSRQGGYTGELFF
>TRBV29-1|TRBD2|TRBJ2-1|few
TGCAGCGTTGGGCCGACACAAGTACTAGCGGGAGATTGGAATGAGCAGTTCTTC
CSVGPTQVLAGDWNEQFF
>TRBV11-1|.|TRBJ2-3|.
TGTGCCAGCAGCGCCGTAGATACGCAGTATTTT
CASSAVDTQYF
>TRBV27|.|TRBJ2-1|few
TGTGCCAGCAGTTTGACGAGATCCGGTGAGCAGTTCTTC
CASSLTRSGEQFF
>TRBV10-3|TRBD2|TRBJ2-1|many
TGTGCCATCAGTGGGGTTATGGCGGGAGTAGGTAATGAGCAGTTCTTC
CAISGVMAGVGNEQFF
>TRBV12-3/TRBV12-4|.|TRBJ2-1|many
TGTGCCAGCACCCGACATCAAACCTACAATGAGCAGTTCTTC
CASTRHQTYNEQFF
>TRBV6-2/TRBV6-3|.|TRBJ2-5|few
TGTGCCAGCAGTTATGGTTGGCAAGAGACCCAGTACTTC
CASSYGWQETQYF
>TRBV20-1|TRBD2|TRBJ2-1|.
TGCAGTGCTAGCCTAGCGGCCGTTTATGAGCAGTTCTTC
CSASLAAVYEQFF
>TRBV14|.|TRBJ2-3|few
TGTGCCAGCAGCCAAGGAAGCATTGGGACCTCACCTAGCACAGATACGCAGTATTTT
CASSQGSIGTSPSTDTQYF
>TRBV5-1|.|TRBJ2-5|once
TGCGCCAGCAGTTTCAGGGGCTTGCGAGAGACCCAGTACTTC
CASSFRGLRETQYF